The 28 T cell receptor beta chains presented below share a single source sample, sequenced in a study of T cell repertoires in cytomegalovirus infection. One entry per CDR3 protein, called by TCRdb with MiXCR from the reads. The sample shows fewer than 300,000 distinct CDR3 sequences, roughly 24% of them seen only once. The sample was PBMCs. The receptors derive from a human donor in good health (CMV status not recorded). Some clones in this sample may be carry-over from other donors' samples.

This clonotype was seen ten or more times. V gene TRBV12-3 or TRBV12-4 combines with J gene TRBJ1-3; D ambiguous. CDR3 size: 16 residues. The V end was cut by 6 bases, the J end by 0 bases, with 15 bases between. Here the CDR3 reads CASSSYSAVSGNTIYF. CDR3 coding DNA: TGTGCCAGCAGCTCGTATTCGGCAGTCTCTGGAAACACCATATATTTT.

The chain joins TRBV20-1 to TRBJ2-2, with D unclear. The germline gives CDR1 DFQATT, CDR2 SNEGSKA (reference sequence). The CDR3 runs 12 residues. The V end was cut by 5 bases, the J end by 0 bases, with 4 bases between. This chain's CDR3 is CSAPTNTGELFF. CDR3 bases: TGCAGTGCTCCGACGAACACCGGGGAGCTGTTTTTT.

This clonotype was seen ten or more times. This chain connects TRBV7-2 to TRBJ2-1; 7 nucleotides align to TRBD2. CDR3 length equals 14 residues. CDR1 and CDR2 from the germline V gene are SGHTA and FQGNSA. Germline trimming cut 5 bases from V and 1 base from J; bases unmatched to any gene: 2. The CDR3 DNA sequence: TGTGCCAGCAGCCCCGGGGGGTCCTACAATGAGCAGTTCTTC. Translated: CASSPGGSYNEQFF. Using reference TRBV7-2 and TRBJ2-1 for the parts outside the CDR3, the full variable domain is GAGVSQSPSNKVTEKGKDVELRCDPISGHTALYWYRQSLGQGLEFLIYFQGNSAPDKSGLPSDRFSAERTGGSVSTLTIQRTQQEDSAVYLCASSPGGSYNEQFFGPGTRLTVL.

The rearrangement links TRBV19 to TRBJ2-7; D may match TRBD1 or TRBD2 (6 bases each). V was trimmed by 6 bases and J by 7 bases, leaving 22 bases between them. The germline gives CDR1 LNHDA, CDR2 SQIVND (reference sequence). The CDR3 is made up of 15 amino acids. The CDR3 region has the DNA TGTGCCAGTAGAAGAAGTCACAGGGACTTAGGGGAGCAGTACTTC. It codes for CASRRSHRDLGEQYF.

This clonotype was detected many times. The genes are TRBV11-2 and TRBJ2-7; 10 bases agree with TRBD1. V was pared by 8 bases and J by 6 bases, with 13 bases of the junction left unmatched. The germline V gene encodes CDR1 SGHAT and CDR2 FQNNGV. The CDR3 sequence is 15 residues long. The CDR3 region has the DNA TGTGCCAGCCGACGTCCGACAGGGGGCTCGACCGAGCAGTACTTC. Its protein is CASRRPTGGSTEQYF.

In this sample, this clonotype turned up a few times. The chain employs TRBV6-5 and TRBJ2-5; D uncertain. The CDR3 runs 12 residues. Germline V gives CDR1 MNHEY, CDR2 SVGAGI. V lost 6 bases, J lost 7 bases, and 12 bases lay in between. This CDR3 reads CASSAGGSTQYF. Here the CDR3 DNA reads TGTGCCAGCAGCGCTGGTGGGTCGACCCAGTACTTC.

In regard to this clonotype: A junction boundary mismatches the germline segment, possibly from a read error. This chain links TRBV12-3 or TRBV12-4 with TRBJ2-1, with a possible D match to TRBD1 (6 bases). The CDR3 sequence is 14 residues long. CDR3 sequence (DNA): TGTGCCAGCATCCCACAGGGAACCTACAATCAGCAGTTCTTC. This encodes CASIPQGTYNQQFF.

The chain combines TRBV7-3 with TRBJ2-3; 7 nucleotides align to TRBD1. CDR1 is SGHTA, CDR2 FQGTGA, per germline. The CDR3 runs to 16 residues. The junction had 11 bases not matched to a gene; V was cut back by 7 bases and J by 1 base. The chain's CDR3 is CASTQGRTGGTDTQYF. In nucleotides, the CDR3 is TGTGCCAGCACCCAGGGTCGAACAGGGGGCACAGATACGCAGTATTTT. The full variable domain, with the rest looked up from reference TRBV7-3 and TRBJ2-3, is GAGVSQTPSNKVTEKGKYVELRCDPISGHTALYWYRQSLGQGPEFLIYFQGTGAADDSGLPNDRFFAVRPEGSVSTLKIQRTERGDSAVYLCASTQGRTGGTDTQYFGPGTRLTVL.

In its sample, this clonotype was seen many times. The chain links TRBV7-3 to TRBJ1-1, with 7 bases lining up with TRBD1. Looked up from germline, CDR1 is SGHTA and CDR2 is FQGTGA. This CDR3 is 13 amino acids long. After removal of 5 bases from V and 4 bases from J, the junction contained 4 bases not matched to a gene. CDR3 protein: CASSLTGITEAFF. In DNA form, the CDR3 reads TGTGCCAGCAGCCTGACAGGGATCACTGAAGCTTTCTTT.

This clonotype was seen ten or more times. The J gene is TRBJ1-2, the V gene TRBV7-2, with D perhaps TRBD1 (6 bases). There are 16 residues in the CDR3. Per germline, CDR1 SGHTA and CDR2 FQGNSA. V was clipped by 1 base and J by 5 bases, with 17 bases between them. The CDR3 nucleotides are TGTGCCAGCAGCTTAGACCCAGGGGCGAGAACTTATGGCTACACCTTC. Its translation: CASSLDPGARTYGYTF. Drawing the rest from reference TRBV7-2 and TRBJ1-2, the complete variable domain is GAGVSQSPSNKVTEKGKDVELRCDPISGHTALYWYRQSLGQGLEFLIYFQGNSAPDKSGLPSDRFSAERTGGSVSTLTIQRTQQEDSAVYLCASSLDPGARTYGYTFGSGTRLTVV.

This chain links TRBV20-1 with TRBJ2-1; 7 bases map to TRBD2. The CDR3 sequence is 14 residues long. The germline V gene encodes CDR1 DFQATT and CDR2 SNEGSKA (reference sequence). Germline trimming cut 5 bases from V and 4 bases from J; bases unmatched to any gene: 8. The CDR3 spells CSALIGGRYNEQFF. CDR3 in DNA: TGCAGTGCTCTTATCGGCGGGAGATACAATGAGCAGTTCTTC.

A few counts support this clonotype. The CDR3 DNA reads TGCAGTGCCCTCAACAGGGGGCTGGGGACAGATACGCAGTATTTT. Translated, it gives CSALNRGLGTDTQYF. V is TRBV20-1 and J is TRBJ2-3; 9 bases fit TRBD1. This CDR3 has 15 residues. V shed 6 bases, J shed 3 bases, and the junction held 10 bases outside the gene matches. From germline, CDR1 is DFQATT and CDR2 SNEGSKA (reference sequence).

V is TRBV10-3 and J is TRBJ2-1, with 11 bases lining up with TRBD2. CDR1 is ENHRY, CDR2 SYGVKD, per germline. The J segment lost 4 bases and the V segment lost 4 bases, leaving 6 bases of the junction unmatched. The CDR3 is 16 residues long. CDR3 protein: CAISGYGTSGYNEQFF. In DNA, the CDR3 is TGTGCCATCAGTGGTTACGGGACTAGCGGATACAATGAGCAGTTCTTC.

This CDR3 reads CSANLAGGSSYNEQFF. CDR3 sequence (DNA): TGCAGTGCTAACTTAGCGGGGGGGAGCTCCTACAATGAGCAGTTCTTC. The rearrangement joins TRBV20-1 to TRBJ2-1; 11 bases fit TRBD2. This CDR3 contains 16 residues. From germline, CDR1 is DFQATT and CDR2 SNEGSKA (reference sequence). Germline trimming cut 4 bases from V and 0 bases from J; bases unmatched to any gene: 5.

There are a few counts of this clonotype. The chain links TRBV12-3 or TRBV12-4 to TRBJ2-3, with D tentatively TRBD2 (5 bases). V was clipped by 5 bases and J by 1 base, with 10 bases between them. The CDR3 is 14 residues long. The CDR3 loop is CASSRAGGTDTQYF. The DNA of the CDR3 is TGTGCCAGCAGTCGAGCCGGGGGCACAGATACGCAGTATTTT.

This clonotype was seen a handful of times. The chain links TRBV7-8 to TRBJ1-1, with 7 bases matching TRBD1. The V and J ends lost 5 bases and 7 bases, in that order; junction bases with no gene match: 10. There are 14 residues in the CDR3. CDR1 SGHVS and CDR2 FQNEAQ come from the germline V gene. The CDR3 sequence is CASSSRQGPIEAFF. The CDR3 DNA follows: TGTGCCAGCAGCAGCCGACAGGGCCCTATTGAAGCTTTCTTT.

This clonotype occurred a few times. The chain combines TRBV24-1 with TRBJ2-1, with D tentatively TRBD2 (6 bases). This CDR3 has 16 amino acids. V was clipped by 3 bases and J by 1 base, with 12 bases between them. Germline CDR1 reads KGHDR; CDR2 reads SFDVKD. For the CDR3, the DNA is TGTGCCACCAGTGATCCCGGAGGGGATTCCTACAATGAGCAGTTCTTC. It encodes CATSDPGGDSYNEQFF.

The rearrangement uses TRBV6-6 and TRBJ1-5; D possibly corresponds to TRBD1 (6 bases). V was cut by 5 bases and J by 2 bases, with 19 bases left in between. The CDR3 has 17 amino acids. Germline-derived CDR1 and CDR2 are MNHNY and SVGAGI (reference sequence). The CDR3, as DNA: TGTGCCAGCAGTCAACAGGGAGGCCCCTGGCGCAATCAGCCCCAGCATTTT. Its translation: CASSQQGGPWRNQPQHF.

At least ten counts were recorded for this clonotype. This chain links TRBV4-1 with TRBJ2-3; 7 bases map to TRBD2. The germline V gene encodes CDR1 MGHRA and CDR2 YSYEKL. J lost 5 bases, V lost 3 bases, and 14 bases had no gene match. CDR3 size: 17 residues. CDR3 DNA sequence: TGCGCCAGCAGCCACCCGTTCGGGGCGGGGGTAGAAGATACGCAGTATTTT. This codes for CASSHPFGAGVEDTQYF.

This clonotype has just a few counts. V usage is TRBV28 and J usage is TRBJ1-5; possible D gene TRBD1, 6 bases. V lost 4 bases to trimming and J lost 4 bases, with 11 bases between them. CDR3 size: 14 residues. CDR1 and CDR2 from the germline V gene are MDHEN and SYDVKM. CDR3 residues: CASSYQGQNQPQHF. The DNA for the CDR3 is TGTGCCAGCAGTTACCAGGGACAAAATCAGCCCCAGCATTTT.

This clonotype has a count of ten or more. The rearrangement joins TRBV7-2 to TRBJ1-1; tentatively, D is TRBD1 (6 bases). CDR3 length equals 13 residues. Trimming took off 1 base at V and 11 bases at J, with 14 bases between the two ends. Germline values: CDR1 SGHTA, CDR2 FQGNSA. The DNA for the CDR3 is TGTGCCAGCAGCTTAGAATTAGGACAGCAGGCTTTCTTT. As protein: CASSLELGQQAFF. Complete variable domain (other parts from reference TRBV7-2 and TRBJ1-1): GAGVSQSPSNKVTEKGKDVELRCDPISGHTALYWYRQSLGQGLEFLIYFQGNSAPDKSGLPSDRFSAERTGGSVSTLTIQRTQQEDSAVYLCASSLELGQQAFFGQGTRLTVV.

This clonotype was seen ten or more times. This CDR3 reads CASSPGTGPNQPQHF. The DNA for the CDR3 is TGTGCCAGCAGTCCCGGGACAGGGCCGAATCAGCCCCAGCATTTT. The chain carries TRBV6-5 and TRBJ1-5, with TRBD1 matching over 9 bases. Germline-derived CDR1 and CDR2 are MNHEY and SVGAGI. Trimming took 5 bases from V and 4 from J; bases not matched to a gene: 6. The CDR3 loop spans 15 amino acids.

The V gene is TRBV7-9, the J gene TRBJ1-6; no clear D. The CDR3 has 15 amino acids. V lost 1 base and J lost 8, with 12 bases in between. From germline, CDR1 is SEHNR and CDR2 FQNEAQ (reference sequence). The CDR3: CASSLGPHGDSPLHF. DNA of the CDR3: TGTGCCAGCAGCTTAGGGCCCCATGGCGATTCACCCCTCCACTTT.

This clonotype was detected ten times or more. J is TRBJ2-3 and V is TRBV7-2; TRBD1 is a possible D gene (5 bases). V dropped 1 base and J dropped 4 bases, with 6 bases sitting between them. In germline, CDR1 is SGHTA, CDR2 FQGNSA. The CDR3 loop spans 13 amino acids. CDR3 nucleotides: TGTGCCAGCAGCTTAGAAGGGGCAGATACGCAGTATTTT. Amino acids: CASSLEGADTQYF.

V usage is TRBV5-4 and J usage is TRBJ1-1; 7 bases agree with TRBD1. Germline CDR1 SGHNT, CDR2 YYREEE (reference sequence). The V segment lost 4 bases and the J segment 4 bases; nucleotides outside the gene matches: 10. The CDR3 is 15 residues long. The DNA of the CDR3 is TGTGCCAGCAGCAAAGAAACAGGGGCGGCCACTGAAGCTTTCTTT. Amino acid sequence: CASSKETGAATEAFF. Full variable domain (remainder filled in from reference TRBV5-4 and TRBJ1-1): ETGVTQSPTHLIKTRGQQVTLRCSSQSGHNTVSWYQQALGQGPQFIFQYYREEENGRGNFPPRFSGLQFPNYSSELNVNALELDDSALYLCASSKETGAATEAFFGQGTRLTVV.

Ten or more counts support this clonotype. V gene TRBV7-2 combines with J gene TRBJ2-7; TRBD2 matches 8 bases. Germline loops: CDR1 SGHTA, CDR2 FQGNSA. Trimming took 5 bases from V and 0 from J; bases not matched to a gene: 6. This CDR3 contains 15 residues. The CDR3 is CASSPSGGSSYEQYF. CDR3 in DNA: TGTGCCAGCAGCCCCTCGGGAGGGTCCTCCTACGAGCAGTACTTC. Using reference TRBV7-2 and TRBJ2-7 for the parts outside the CDR3, the full variable domain is GAGVSQSPSNKVTEKGKDVELRCDPISGHTALYWYRQSLGQGLEFLIYFQGNSAPDKSGLPSDRFSAERTGGSVSTLTIQRTQQEDSAVYLCASSPSGGSSYEQYFGPGTRLTVT.

This clonotype was detected only a few times. The CDR3 is CASRQGLVEGEQFF. CDR3 coding DNA: TGTGCCAGCAGACAAGGACTAGTTGAGGGTGAGCAGTTCTTC. V is TRBV7-2 and J is TRBJ2-1, with TRBD2 matching over 7 bases. Germline values: CDR1 SGHTA, CDR2 FQGNSA. The length of the CDR3 is 14 residues. J was trimmed by 9 bases and V by 6 bases; bases with no gene match: 11.

The chain employs TRBV28 and TRBJ1-1; no definite D call. Trimming left V 5 bases short and J 7 bases short, with 14 bases between. Per the germline V gene, CDR1 is MDHEN and CDR2 is SYDVKM. CDR3 length equals 13 residues. The chain's CDR3 is CASSLGRQNEAFF. The CDR3 coding sequence is TGTGCCAGCAGTCTAGGACGGCAAAATGAAGCTTTCTTT.